This entry is about one T cell receptor (beta chain). Cohort assignment relied on participant-reported clinical history. The sample originates from a study of blood T cell repertoires in COVID-19. Sequencing used immunoSEQ multiplex PCR; TCRdb keeps in-frame clones, though not all of them. The data hold 60,000 to 70,000 clones, with 88% observed a single time. Germline V gives CDR1 SGHRS, CDR2 YFSETQ. Trimming left V 3 bases short and J 1 base short, with 13 bases between. There are 15 residues in the CDR3. This clonotype was obtained from a woman in her forties who had recovered from COVID-19. The sample was PBMCs or T cells enriched from blood (not recorded which). The V gene is TRBV5-1, the J gene TRBJ1-1, with a possible D match to TRBD1 (6 bases). Written as DNA, the CDR3 is TGCGCCAGCAGCTCGATACAGGGCTCGAACACTGAAGCTTTCTTT. Translation gives CASSSIQGSNTEAFF.